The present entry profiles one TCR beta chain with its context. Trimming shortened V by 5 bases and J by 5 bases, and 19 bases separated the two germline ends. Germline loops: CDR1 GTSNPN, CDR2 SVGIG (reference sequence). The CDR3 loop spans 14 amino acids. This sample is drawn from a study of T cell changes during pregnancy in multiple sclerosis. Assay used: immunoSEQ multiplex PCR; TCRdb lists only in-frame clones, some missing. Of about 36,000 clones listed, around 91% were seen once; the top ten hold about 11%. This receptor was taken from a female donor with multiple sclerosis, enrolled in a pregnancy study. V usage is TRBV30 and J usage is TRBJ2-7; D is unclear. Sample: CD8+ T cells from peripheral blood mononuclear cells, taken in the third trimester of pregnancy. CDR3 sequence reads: CAWGEASDWDEQYF. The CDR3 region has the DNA TGTGCCTGGGGAGAAGCCAGCGACTGGGACGAGCAGTACTTC. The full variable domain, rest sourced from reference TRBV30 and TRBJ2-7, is SQTIHQWPATLVQPVGSPLSLECTVEGTSNPNLYWYRQAAGRGLQLLFYSVGIGQISSEVPQNLSASRPQDRQFILSSKKLLLSDSGFYLCAWGEASDWDEQYFGPGTRLTVT.